What follows describes a single TCR beta chain. As yet, its antigen is unknown. Methods used by the authors: A distant-metastasis classifier for papillary thyroid cancer was built using CDR3 differences across clinicopathological groups. TCRdb redid the clone calls on the PCR reads using MiXCR. TCRdb's processing, not the authors', yielded these V and J calls. This table holds tens of thousands of clones, roughly 21% found once. CDR3 length: 15 amino acids. J lost 4 bases, V lost 6 bases, and 10 bases had no gene match. The data originate from a study of metastatic and nonmetastatic thyroid tumors. Across the whole study: Thyroid patients, malignant and benign, had repertoires compared across blood and tumor or nodule tissue.

Thyroid surgery was performed in patients who had received no treatment beforehand. Study outcomes and limitations: As reported, TCR beta diversity in blood and tumor was significantly higher in malignant thyroid tumors than in benign nodules.

This clonotype was obtained from a female donor with papillary thyroid cancer or a benign thyroid nodule (not recorded which). Some clones in this sample may be carry-over from other donors' samples. The chain couples TRBV12-3 or TRBV12-4 to TRBJ2-7; TRBD2 agrees at 9 bases. Material: blood. CDR3 residues: CASSTTTLAGYEQYF. The CDR3 nucleotides read TGTGCCAGCAGCACCACCACCCTAGCGGGGTACGAGCAGTACTTC.